One and the same sample provided the 31 T cell receptor beta chains below, sequenced in a study of OX40 agonist ivuxolimab in advanced cancers. The assay was immunoSEQ multiplex PCR, and TCRdb's table has in-frame clones only and misses some. Among roughly 84,000 clones listed, over 75% were seen once. The source material was CD4+ or CD8+ T cells sorted from blood, sampled in a trial of the OX40 agonist ivuxolimab. The receptors shown here come from an adult with an advanced solid tumor such as melanoma, head and neck, liver or kidney cancer.

The V and J genes are TRBV7-2 and TRBJ1-1; TRBD1 matches at 10 bases. V dropped 5 bases and J dropped 8; count of bases not matched to a gene: 14. Germline V gives CDR1 SGHTA, CDR2 FQGNSA. CDR3 length: 16 amino acids. CDR3 region: CASSRTGGAPLGEAFF. The CDR3 DNA sequence: TGTGCCAGCAGCCGGACAGGGGGGGCACCTTTGGGCGAAGCTTTCTTT.

The rearrangement uses TRBV10-3 and TRBJ2-1; 10 bases align to TRBD1. This CDR3 comprises 16 residues. Germline loops: CDR1 ENHRY, CDR2 SYGVKD. Trimming took 6 bases from V and 3 from J; bases not matched to a gene: 8. The CDR3: CAISPGDRGDYNEQFF. The CDR3, as DNA: TGTGCCATCAGCCCGGGGGACAGGGGAGACTACAATGAGCAGTTCTTC.

The gene calls are TRBV5-8 and TRBJ1-6; TRBD1 might be the D (6 bases). CDR3 length: 15 amino acids. Germline loops: CDR1 SGHTS, CDR2 YDEGEE. Between the trimmed V and J ends, which lost 4 bases and 7 bases, there was a span of 15 bases. This CDR3 is CASSGYRDKNSPLHF. As DNA, the CDR3 is TGTGCCAGCAGCGGGTACCGGGACAAAAATTCACCCCTCCACTTT. The full variable domain, in which reference TRBV5-8 and TRBJ1-6 provide the parts outside the CDR3, is EAGVTQSPTHLIKTRGQQATLRCSPISGHTSVYWYQQALGLGLQFLLWYDEGEERNRGNFPPRFSGRQFPNYSSELNVNALELEDSALYLCASSGYRDKNSPLHFGNGTRLTVT.

This sequence joins TRBV5-1 and TRBJ2-1; D might be TRBD2 (6 bases). Germline CDR1 reads SGHRS; CDR2 reads YFSETQ. The CDR3 contains 17 residues. Trimming stripped 2 bases from V and 1 base from J, with 16 bases between. CDR3 nucleotides: TGCGCCAGCAGCTTTCGGGACTCCGAAAGGTCCTACAATGAGCAGTTCTTC. It encodes CASSFRDSERSYNEQFF.

The CDR3 here is CASSARDRGTEAFF. The CDR3 coding sequence is TGTGCCAGTAGTGCCCGGGACAGGGGGACTGAAGCTTTCTTT. J is TRBJ1-1 and V is TRBV19; 11 nucleotides line up with TRBD1. Germline assignment: CDR1 LNHDA and CDR2 SQIVND (reference sequence). J was trimmed by 5 bases and V by 5 bases; bases with no gene match: 4. CDR3 size: 14 residues.

Points on this clone: The germline gene is not matched at one end of the junction; a read error may be the cause. The chain joins TRBV14 to TRBJ2-1; D is unclear. Germline CDR1 reads SGHDN; CDR2 reads FVKESK. There are 14 residues in the CDR3. The CDR3 coding sequence is TGTACCAGCAGCCAAGTCCAGTCCGCTCCCGGGCAGTTCTTC. Its translation is CTSSQVQSAPGQFF.

The CDR3 protein is CASSSHLGTDDQPQHF. The CDR3 DNA is TGTGCCAGCAGCTCACATCTTGGGACAGACGATCAGCCCCAGCATTTT. The chain carries TRBV4-2 and TRBJ1-5; TRBD1 matches at 7 bases. V gave up 5 bases and J gave up 5 bases; unmatched junction bases: 12. Germline CDR1 is LGHNA and CDR2 is YNFKEQ. This CDR3 comprises 16 residues.

This chain uses TRBV6-5 with TRBJ2-5; tentatively, D is TRBD1 (5 bases). From germline, CDR1 is MNHEY and CDR2 SVGAGI. The CDR3 is 15 residues long. V lost 8 bases and J lost 7, with 23 bases in between. The CDR3 DNA sequence: TGTGCCAGCTGCTGCTCAGGGTCGGGCCTTTCGACCCAGTACTTC. Protein sequence: CASCCSGSGLSTQYF.

V usage is TRBV5-1 and J usage is TRBJ1-2; D gene ambiguous. The CDR3 is 15 amino acids. CDR1 and CDR2 (germline): SGHRS, YFSETQ. The V end lost 0 bases, the J end lost 4 bases, and 13 bases lay between the germline ends. DNA for the CDR3: TGCGCCAGCAGCTTGGGTGCGGACGGAACCTATGGCTACACCTTC. This translates into CASSLGADGTYGYTF.

The chain combines TRBV5-6 with TRBJ2-5; D unclear. Germline-derived CDR1 and CDR2 are SGHDT and YYEEEE. The CDR3 totals 13 residues. V was pared by 3 bases and J by 5 bases, with 11 bases between. The CDR3 region has the DNA TGTGCCAGCAGCTCACTGGAGCGCGAGACCCAGTACTTC. Protein: CASSSLERETQYF.

The chain has TRBV21-1 and TRBJ2-7; the table names TRBD1, a call not compared with the DNA. TRBV21-1 is labeled a pseudogene. This CDR3 is 15 amino acids long. The CDR3 spells CASSKGGENSYEQYF. The CDR3 DNA reads TGTGCCAGCAGCAAAGGGGGCGAAAACTCCTACGAGCAGTACTTC.

This clone was counted between two and nine times. Other DNA variants within this sample encode the same CDR3. The chain recombines TRBV6-1 with TRBJ1-3; D remains unclear. With 5 bases removed from V and 0 bases from J, the gap between germline ends came to 8 bases. The V gene's germline CDR1 is MNHNS and CDR2 SASEGT. The CDR3 loop spans 14 amino acids. This CDR3 reads CASSLIGSGNTIYF. For the CDR3, the DNA is TGTGCCAGCAGTTTAATTGGCTCTGGAAACACCATATATTTT.

V usage is TRBV13 and J usage is TRBJ2-1; a weak D match, TRBD2 (5 bases). Trimming stripped 5 bases from V and 4 bases from J, with 15 bases between. Germline values: CDR1 PRHDT, CDR2 FYEKMQ (reference sequence). There are 15 residues in the CDR3. CDR3 amino acids: CASSQDWKTYNEQFF. Written as DNA, the CDR3 is TGTGCCAGCAGCCAGGACTGGAAGACTTACAATGAGCAGTTCTTC.

This clone was found a few times. The chain couples TRBV5-8 to TRBJ1-5; D is possibly TRBD1 (6 bases). From germline, CDR1 is SGHTS and CDR2 YDEGEE. V shed 0 bases and J shed 1 base, with 11 bases lying between them. The length of the CDR3 is 16 residues. Here the CDR3 reads CASSLGTGWSNQPQHF. DNA for the CDR3: TGTGCCAGCAGCTTGGGCACAGGGTGGAGCAATCAGCCCCAGCATTTT.

The chain employs TRBV7-9 and TRBJ2-7; TRBD2 matches at 10 bases. CDR3 length: 16 amino acids. Germline CDR1 reads SEHNR; CDR2 reads FQNEAQ (reference sequence). V gave up 3 bases and J gave up 5 bases; unmatched junction bases: 10. CDR3 residues: CASSFFPGLAAHEQYF. The CDR3, as DNA: TGTGCCAGCAGCTTCTTCCCTGGACTAGCGGCCCACGAGCAGTACTTC.

This rearrangement joins TRBV5-8 to TRBJ1-5; D unresolved. Per germline, CDR1 SGHTS and CDR2 YDEGEE. CDR3 length: 14 amino acids. Trimming stripped 1 base from V and 3 bases from J, with 8 bases between. The CDR3 DNA sequence: TGTGCCAGCAGCTTGTTTAGGGACAATCAGCCCCAGCATTTT. Encoded protein: CASSLFRDNQPQHF.

In its sample, this clone was seen a few times. In DNA, the CDR3 is TGCGCCAGCTCCCAACTGGCAGGGGGTAATTCACCCCTCCACTTT. Protein: CASSQLAGGNSPLHF. This chain links TRBV5-1 with TRBJ1-6, with 7 bases identical to TRBD1. With V trimmed by 7 bases and J by 6 bases, 10 bases remained unmatched. The germline V gene has CDR1 SGHRS and CDR2 YFSETQ. CDR3 length: 15 residues.

This chain joins TRBV7-6 and TRBJ2-1; perhaps TRBD2 as D (5 bases). From germline, CDR1 is SGHVS and CDR2 FNYEAQ. The CDR3 runs to 12 residues. With 1 base removed from V and 12 bases from J, the gap between germline ends came to 10 bases. This CDR3 reads CASSLGSLAQFF. CDR3 bases: TGTGCCAGCAGCTTAGGATCTCTAGCGCAGTTCTTC.

This clone appeared once. This chain links TRBV7-8 with TRBJ1-5, with TRBD1 matching 10 bases. Germline trimming cut 2 bases from V and 6 bases from J; bases unmatched to any gene: 4. The CDR3 sequence is 15 residues long. Per the germline V gene, CDR1 is SGHVS and CDR2 is FQNEAQ. CDR3 protein: CASSLRGQGSQPQHF. The CDR3 region has the DNA TGTGCCAGCAGCTTAAGGGGACAGGGGAGTCAGCCCCAGCATTTT.

This chain uses TRBV9 with TRBJ2-1, with D possibly being TRBD2 (5 bases). The CDR3 covers 13 residues. Germline assignment: CDR1 SGDLS and CDR2 YYNGEE. Trimming took off 7 bases at V and 7 bases at J, with 15 bases between the two ends. The CDR3 here is CASQPGSRNEQFF. Written as DNA, the CDR3 is TGTGCCAGCCAGCCGGGGTCGAGAAATGAGCAGTTCTTC.

The chain combines TRBV27 with TRBJ1-4; D unclear. CDR3 length equals 13 residues. Trimming removed 6 bases from V and 8 bases from J, with 13 bases in between. Germline assignment: CDR1 MNHEY and CDR2 SMNVEV (reference sequence). The CDR3 sequence is CASRHAGGEKLFF. CDR3 DNA: TGTGCCAGCAGGCACGCGGGTGGGGAAAAACTGTTTTTT.

The V gene is TRBV18, the J gene TRBJ1-1; possibly TRBD1 for D (6 bases). V shed 6 bases and J shed 7 bases, with 18 bases lying between them. The CDR3 is 14 amino acids. Looked up from germline, CDR1 is KGHSH and CDR2 is LQKENI. In DNA form, the CDR3 reads TGTGCCAGCTCCCAAGGGTCAAGACAGGTTGAAGCTTTCTTT. Protein product: CASSQGSRQVEAFF.

This clone was picked up one time. J is TRBJ2-2 and V is TRBV5-1; tentatively, D is TRBD1 or TRBD2 (5 bases each). The CDR3 spans 15 residues. Trimming pared 2 bases from V and 5 bases from J, leaving 13 bases between. Germline CDR1 is SGHRS and CDR2 is YFSETQ. This CDR3 reads CASSFLGTDTGELFF. CDR3 in DNA: TGCGCCAGCAGCTTTTTGGGGACGGATACCGGGGAGCTGTTTTTT. The full variable domain, with the rest looked up from reference TRBV5-1 and TRBJ2-2, is KAGVTQTPRYLIKTRGQQVTLSCSPISGHRSVSWYQQTPGQGLQFLFEYFSETQRNKGNFPGRFSGRQFSNSRSEMNVSTLELGDSALYLCASSFLGTDTGELFFGEGSRLTVL.

CDR3 nucleotide sequence: TGTGCCAGCTCACCTAGCGGTGTCGATGAGCAGTTCTTC. Translated: CASSPSGVDEQFF. The J gene is TRBJ2-1, the V gene TRBV18; maybe TRBD2 (6 bases). V shed 3 bases and J shed 8 bases, with 11 bases lying between them. This CDR3 comprises 13 residues. CDR1 and CDR2 (germline): KGHSH, LQKENI.

The chain is built from TRBV5-5 and TRBJ2-3; TRBD1 is a possible D gene (5 bases). The germline V and J ends were trimmed by 4 bases and 4 bases, with 13 bases remaining between them. The CDR3 has 14 residues. In germline, CDR1 is SGHKS, CDR2 YYEKEE (reference sequence). This CDR3 is CASSVQQDPDTQYF. In nucleotides, the CDR3 is TGTGCCAGCAGCGTCCAACAGGACCCAGATACGCAGTATTTT. Using reference TRBV5-5 and TRBJ2-3 for the parts outside the CDR3, the full variable domain is DAGVTQSPTHLIKTRGQQVTLRCSPISGHKSVSWYQQVLGQGPQFIFQYYEKEERGRGNFPDRFSARQFPNYSSELNVNALLLGDSALYLCASSVQQDPDTQYFGPGTRLTVL.

This clone was found once. The chain uses TRBV12-5 and TRBJ1-2; D may be TRBD1 (5 bases). The CDR3 has 17 residues. Germline assignment: CDR1 LGHNT and CDR2 FRNRAP. V was cut by 5 bases and J by 0 bases, with 19 bases left in between. CDR3 DNA: TGTGCTAGTGGTCCCAGCCCGGGACTCAAGGCTAACTATGGCTACACCTTC. Its translation is CASGPSPGLKANYGYTF.

J is TRBJ1-4 and V is TRBV6-1; unclear D gene. Trimming pared 0 bases from V and 11 bases from J, leaving 4 bases between. The V gene's germline CDR1 is MNHNS and CDR2 SASEGT. This CDR3 is 11 amino acids long. The CDR3 spells CASSEAEKLFF. The CDR3 region has the DNA TGTGCCAGCAGTGAAGCTGAGAAACTGTTTTTT.

This chain links TRBV6-6 with TRBJ1-1; no firm D call. There are 14 residues in the CDR3. Trimming shortened V by 2 bases and J by 3 bases, and 10 bases separated the two germline ends. Germline CDR1 is MNHNY and CDR2 is SVGAGI (reference sequence). The CDR3 sequence: CASSYEPRDTEAFF. Here the CDR3 DNA reads TGTGCCAGCAGTTACGAGCCGAGGGACACTGAAGCTTTCTTT.

The chain joins TRBV10-3 to TRBJ1-5, with D perhaps TRBD1 (5 bases). V was pared by 8 bases and J by 3 bases, with 11 bases between. The CDR3 is made up of 13 amino acids. CDR1 is ENHRY and CDR2 is SYGVKD in the germline V gene. CDR3: CAIRRDDNQPQHF. In DNA, the CDR3 is TGTGCCATCCGGCGGGACGACAATCAGCCCCAGCATTTT.

The chain uses TRBV7-2 and TRBJ2-7; TRBD2 matches 7 bases. V gave up 6 bases and J gave up 4 bases; unmatched junction bases: 12. CDR1 SGHTA and CDR2 FQGNSA come from the germline V gene. CDR3 size: 15 residues. The CDR3 sequence is CASSREGGRGYEQYF. CDR3 in DNA: TGTGCCAGCAGTCGAGAGGGCGGGAGAGGGTACGAGCAGTACTTC.

This clone has a count of ten or more. The V call is TRBV10-3, the J call TRBJ2-7, with 8 bases matching TRBD1. Per the germline V gene, CDR1 is ENHRY and CDR2 is SYGVKD. Trimming at V came to 2 bases and at J to 2 bases, leaving 5 bases not matched to a gene. The CDR3 extends over 15 amino acids. CDR3 in DNA: TGTGCCATCAGTGAGGGCCGGGACAGGCCCTACGAGCAGTACTTC. Translation: CAISEGRDRPYEQYF.